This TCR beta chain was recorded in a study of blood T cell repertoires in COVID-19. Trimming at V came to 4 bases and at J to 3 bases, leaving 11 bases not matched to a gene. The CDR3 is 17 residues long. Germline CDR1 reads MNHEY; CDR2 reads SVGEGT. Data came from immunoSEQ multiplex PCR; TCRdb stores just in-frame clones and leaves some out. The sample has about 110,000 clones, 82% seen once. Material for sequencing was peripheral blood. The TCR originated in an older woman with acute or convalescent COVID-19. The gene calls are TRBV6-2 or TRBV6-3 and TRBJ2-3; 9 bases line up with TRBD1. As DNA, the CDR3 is TGTGCCAGCAGTTCCGGGACAGGGTTGGGCGAGACAGATACGCAGTATTTT. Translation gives CASSSGTGLGETDTQYF.